The clone carrying this T cell receptor (beta chain) was seen repeatedly, ten times or more. This sample was taken from a study of neurological immune-mediated disorders. The authors produced cDNA by 5'RACE using 10-nucleotide random UMIs. Every sequencing run returned over 190 million TCR-beta sequences, which were derived from 15-18 subjects. TCRdb independently ran MiXCR on the 5' RACE reads; one entry per CDR3 protein. This sample has 53,000 or so distinct CDR3 sequences, with roughly 8.8% found just once. Time point of the sample: longitudinal time-point 3. It was from 2 million PBMCs stored at -80 C that the unsorted libraries were obtained. Trimming removed 0 bases from V and 8 bases from J; junction bases left unmatched: 11. The germline CDR1 and CDR2 sequences are SGHTA and FQGNSA. CDR3 length equals 17 residues.

The clonotype comes from a woman between 40 and 55 years old in good health. The chain is built from TRBV7-2 and TRBJ2-1; 9 bases are shared with TRBD2. The specimen was PBMCs. The CDR3 DNA is TGTGCCAGCAGCTTAGCGCGTGGCGGGGGGGGAATATATGAGCAGTTCTTC. This translates into CASSLARGGGGIYEQFF. The variable domain in full, with the rest retrieved from reference TRBV7-2 and TRBJ2-1, is GAGVSQSPSNKVTEKGKDVELRCDPISGHTALYWYRQSLGQGLEFLIYFQGNSAPDKSGLPSDRFSAERTGGSVSTLTIQRTQQEDSAVYLCASSLARGGGGIYEQFFGPGTRLTVL.